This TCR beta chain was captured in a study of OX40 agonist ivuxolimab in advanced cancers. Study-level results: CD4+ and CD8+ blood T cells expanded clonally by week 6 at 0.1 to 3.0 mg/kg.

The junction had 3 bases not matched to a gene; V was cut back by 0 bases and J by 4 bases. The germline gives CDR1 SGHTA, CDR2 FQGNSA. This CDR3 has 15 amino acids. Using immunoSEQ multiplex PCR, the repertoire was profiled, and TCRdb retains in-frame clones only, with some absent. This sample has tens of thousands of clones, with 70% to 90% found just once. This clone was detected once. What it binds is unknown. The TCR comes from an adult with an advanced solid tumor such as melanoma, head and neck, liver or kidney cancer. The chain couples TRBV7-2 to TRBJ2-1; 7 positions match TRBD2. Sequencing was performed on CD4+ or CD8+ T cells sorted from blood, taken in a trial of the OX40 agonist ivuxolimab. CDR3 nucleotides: TGTGCCAGCAGCTTAGCGGGAGGGGTATACAATGAGCAGTTCTTC. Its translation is CASSLAGGVYNEQFF.